What follows is one T cell receptor (beta chain) and its context. Clones were read by immunoSEQ multiplex PCR, and TCRdb kept only the in-frame ones, dropping some. The data show roughly 110,000 clones, with over 80% seen just once and approximately 1.3% held by the top ten. V was pared by 5 bases and J by 4 bases, with 10 bases of the junction left unmatched. This CDR3 region has 15 residues. CDR1 and CDR2 (germline): PRHDT, FYEKMQ (reference sequence). The sample originates from a study of blood T cell repertoires in COVID-19. Turning to the study itself: Sample material is recorded as cDNA or gDNA derived from T cells, B-cell-depleted T cells, or PBMCs.

Specimen: peripheral blood. The receptor comes from a woman aged 25 to 39 with acute or convalescent COVID-19. The V and J genes are TRBV13 and TRBJ1-2, with 7 nucleotides matching TRBD1. CDR3 in DNA: TGTGCCAGCAGCCACGACAGGGATGTTTTCTATGGCTACACCTTC. Its protein product is CASSHDRDVFYGYTF.